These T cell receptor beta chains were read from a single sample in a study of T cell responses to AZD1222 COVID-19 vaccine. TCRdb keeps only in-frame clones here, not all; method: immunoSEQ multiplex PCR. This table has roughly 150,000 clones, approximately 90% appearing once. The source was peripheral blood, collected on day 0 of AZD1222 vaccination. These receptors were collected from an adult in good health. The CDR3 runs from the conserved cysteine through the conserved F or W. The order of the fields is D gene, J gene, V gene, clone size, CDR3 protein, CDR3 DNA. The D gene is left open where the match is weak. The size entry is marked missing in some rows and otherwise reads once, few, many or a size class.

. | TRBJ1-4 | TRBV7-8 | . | CASSLGWGREKLFF | TGTGCCAGCAGCTTAGGCTGGGGGCGGGAAAAACTGTTTTTT
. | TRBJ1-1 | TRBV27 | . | CASSRPRGQHTEAFF | TGTGCCAGCAGCCGCCCCCGCGGACAGCACACTGAAGCTTTCTTT
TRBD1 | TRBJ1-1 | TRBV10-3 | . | CAISRDREGTEAFF | TGTGCCATCAGCCGCGACAGGGAAGGCACTGAAGCTTTCTTT
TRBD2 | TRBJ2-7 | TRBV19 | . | CASRPPGGYEQYF | TGTGCCAGTAGACCCCCGGGGGGGTACGAGCAGTACTTC
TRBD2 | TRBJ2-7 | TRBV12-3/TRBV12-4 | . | CASSGTSGHEQYF | TGTGCCAGCAGCGGGACTAGCGGCCACGAGCAGTACTTC
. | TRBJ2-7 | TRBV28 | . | CASSRDYEQYF | TGTGCCAGCAGCCGGGACTACGAGCAGTACTTC
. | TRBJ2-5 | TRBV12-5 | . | CASGLGGPGKEETQYF | TGTGCTAGTGGTCTGGGGGGCCCGGGTAAGGAGGAGACCCAGTACTTC
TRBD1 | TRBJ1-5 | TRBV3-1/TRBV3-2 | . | CASSRQTGAGNQPQHF | TGTGCCAGCAGCCGACAGACAGGGGCGGGCAATCAGCCCCAGCATTTT
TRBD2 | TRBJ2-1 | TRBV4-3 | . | CASSFSGRASVEQFF | TGCGCCAGCAGCTTTAGCGGGAGGGCCTCGGTTGAGCAGTTCTTC
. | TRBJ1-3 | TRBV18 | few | CASSPGPRSGNTIYF | TGTGCCAGCTCACCGGGACCCCGCTCTGGAAACACCATATATTTT
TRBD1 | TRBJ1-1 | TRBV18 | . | CASSRTDRGNTEAFF | TGTGCCAGCTCACGGACGGACAGGGGCAACACTGAAGCTTTCTTT
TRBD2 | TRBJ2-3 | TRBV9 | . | CASSVGPSGSTDTQYF | TGTGCCAGCAGCGTAGGGCCTAGCGGGAGCACAGATACGCAGTATTTT
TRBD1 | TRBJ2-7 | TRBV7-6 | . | CASSSSTGGMGGYEQYF | TGTGCCAGCAGCTCCTCGACAGGGGGCATGGGAGGGTACGAGCAGTACTTC
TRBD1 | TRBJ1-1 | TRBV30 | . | CAWIQGWTEAFF | TGTGCCTGGATACAGGGGTGGACTGAAGCTTTCTTT
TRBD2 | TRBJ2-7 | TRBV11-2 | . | CASSLGLAGVAHEQYF | TGTGCCAGCAGCTTAGGGCTAGCGGGAGTCGCCCACGAGCAGTACTTC
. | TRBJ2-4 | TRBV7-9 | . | CASRPNLAKNIQYF | TGTGCCAGCAGACCAAATCTAGCCAAAAACATTCAGTACTTC
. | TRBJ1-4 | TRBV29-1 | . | CSVESPTSPQGEKLFF | TGCAGCGTTGAAAGTCCCACAAGTCCCCAGGGGGAAAAACTGTTTTTT
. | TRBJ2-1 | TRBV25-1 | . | CASSEGVGTNNEQFF | TGTGCCAGCAGTGAAGGGGTCGGTACCAACAATGAGCAGTTCTTC
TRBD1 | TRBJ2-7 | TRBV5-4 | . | CASSLTHQTGGYEQYF | TGTGCCAGCAGCTTGACCCACCAAACAGGGGGGTACGAGCAGTACTTC
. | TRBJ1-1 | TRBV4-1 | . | CASSQEIGISNTEAFF | TGCGCCAGCAGCCAAGAAATAGGGATTTCGAACACTGAAGCTTTCTTT
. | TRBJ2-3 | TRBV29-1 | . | CSVLLEGFITDTQYF | TGCAGCGTGTTACTCGAAGGTTTTATTACAGATACGCAGTATTTT
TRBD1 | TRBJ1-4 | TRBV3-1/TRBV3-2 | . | CASSVGQGNEKLFF | TGTGCCAGCAGCGTGGGACAGGGCAATGAAAAACTGTTTTTT
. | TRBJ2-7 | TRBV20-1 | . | CSAPRDTEQYF | TGCAGTGCTCCTAGGGATACCGAGCAGTACTTC
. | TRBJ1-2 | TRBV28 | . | CASSTGHTNYGYTF | TGTGCCAGCAGTACGGGACATACAAACTATGGCTACACCTTC
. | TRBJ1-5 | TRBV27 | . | CASSFWGGAQPQHF | TGTGCCAGCAGTTTTTGGGGGGGGGCTCAGCCCCAGCATTTT
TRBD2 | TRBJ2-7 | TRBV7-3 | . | CASSLTIAGGQSEQYF | TGTGCCAGCAGCTTAACCATAGCGGGAGGACAAAGTGAGCAGTACTTC
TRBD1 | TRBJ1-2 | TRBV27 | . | CASRRDRGLSKRDYGYTF | TGTGCCAGCAGGCGGGACAGGGGGCTTTCTAAGCGGGACTATGGCTACACCTTC
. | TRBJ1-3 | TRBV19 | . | CASSIDGGSGNTIYF | TGTGCCAGTAGTATCGATGGAGGCTCGGGAAACACCATATATTTT
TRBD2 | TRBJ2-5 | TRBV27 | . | CASRIGTSGRLETQYF | TGTGCCAGCAGAATCGGGACTAGCGGGAGGTTAGAGACCCAGTACTTC
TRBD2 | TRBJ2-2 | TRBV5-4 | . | CASSWGLAGATTGELFF | TGTGCCAGCAGCTGGGGACTAGCGGGAGCGACAACCGGGGAGCTGTTTTTT
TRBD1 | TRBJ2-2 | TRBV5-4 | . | CASSLERGQGLGELFF | TGTGCCAGCAGCTTGGAACGGGGACAGGGTTTGGGGGAGCTGTTTTTT